These T cell receptor beta chains were read from a single sample in a study of cytomegalovirus exposure and HLA in healthy donors. The protocol was immunoSEQ multiplex PCR, while the TCRdb copy is restricted to in-frame clones and leaves out a portion. The sample yields around 85,000 clones, about 80% seen once. Material: PBMCs. The receptors were gathered from a young man in good health and CMV-seronegative. Each CDR3 is given with its conserved first and last residue. The order of the fields is CDR3 DNA, CDR3 protein, clone size, V gene, D gene, J gene. A D gene is named only where the DNA matches it firmly. Size values are once, few and many counts, or a class for expanded clones, and some rows have none.

TGTGCCAGCAGCCTAACTAGGGTTGGCGGTACCGGGGAGCTGTTTTTT,CASSLTRVGGTGELFF,-,TRBV27,-,TRBJ2-2
TGTGCCAGCAGCAAGGGACTTGGCAATCAGCCCCAGCATTTT,CASSKGLGNQPQHF,-,TRBV5-8,-,TRBJ1-5
TGTGCCGCTTTAGCCCACGGACGGGGGTATGTAGGCGAGCAGTACTTC,CAALAHGRGYVGEQYF,-,TRBV10-3,-,TRBJ2-7
TGTGCCAGCAGCCCCCAACTCCAGGGCCCCAACACTGAAGCTTTCTTT,CASSPQLQGPNTEAFF,-,TRBV11-2,-,TRBJ1-1
TGTGCCAGCAGCGTTGGGGGGATGGAAAAACTGTTTTTT,CASSVGGMEKLFF,-,TRBV9,-,TRBJ1-4
TGTGCCAGCAGCACACGACAGGGGACAGGTTATTACAATGAGCAGTTCTTC,CASSTRQGTGYYNEQFF,-,TRBV9,TRBD1,TRBJ2-1
TGTGCCAGCAGGGATTCAGGGGGCACCGAGGCTTTCTTT,CASRDSGGTEAFF,-,TRBV6-5,TRBD1,TRBJ1-1
TGTGCCAGCAGTTTAGGGGGGGTCAACGAGCAGTTCTTC,CASSLGGVNEQFF,-,TRBV27,TRBD2,TRBJ2-1
TGCAGCGTTGCCCAGCTGGGGGGATATGAGCAGTTCTTC,CSVAQLGGYEQFF,once,TRBV29-1,-,TRBJ2-1
TGTGCCAGCAGCTTAGCAGGGACTAGCGGGGGGGCCCGGACCCAGTACTTC,CASSLAGTSGGARTQYF,-,TRBV7-6,TRBD2,TRBJ2-5
TGCGCCAGCAGCTTGGGAGGGAATAATTCACCCCTCCACTTT,CASSLGGNNSPLHF,-,TRBV5-1,-,TRBJ1-6
TGTGCCAGCAGTGACGGACAGGGGGCCGGGGAGCTGTTTTTT,CASSDGQGAGELFF,-,TRBV6-4,TRBD1,TRBJ2-2
TGCGCCAGCAGCCTGTCAGGGGGACAGGGCCAAGAGACCCAGTACTTC,CASSLSGGQGQETQYF,few,TRBV5-1,TRBD1,TRBJ2-5
TGCGCCAGCAGCCAAGATGCCAGCTCTGGGGCCAACGTCCTGACTTTC,CASSQDASSGANVLTF,-,TRBV4-3,-,TRBJ2-6
TGCGCCAGCAGGCGACTAGCGGGAGTCGATGAGCAGTTCTTC,CASRRLAGVDEQFF,-,TRBV5-1,TRBD2,TRBJ2-1
TGTGCCACCAGCAGAGATACTCCCTCTACTAGGGTTACCGGGGAGCTGTTTTTT,CATSRDTPSTRVTGELFF,once,TRBV15,-,TRBJ2-2
TGTGCCAGCAGTTTAAGACAGTCCAGCAATGAGCAGTTCTTC,CASSLRQSSNEQFF,-,TRBV27,-,TRBJ2-1
TGTGCCAGCAGACGACAGGGGGTATTGGGTCAGCCCCAGCATTTT,CASRRQGVLGQPQHF,-,TRBV2,TRBD1,TRBJ1-5
TGTGCCAGTAGTATTTTCCAGGGAACTAACTATGGCTACACCTTC,CASSIFQGTNYGYTF,-,TRBV19,-,TRBJ1-2
TGTGCCAGCAGTGGTCCCGGTAAGAATCAGCCCCAGCATTTT,CASSGPGKNQPQHF,few,TRBV2,-,TRBJ1-5
TGTGCCAGCAGTGAAATGACAGGGGGATTGGGAGGAAACACCATATATTTT,CASSEMTGGLGGNTIYF,few,TRBV25-1,TRBD1,TRBJ1-3
TGTGCCAGCAGCGGGACAGGGATCTCCTACGAGCAGTACTTC,CASSGTGISYEQYF,-,TRBV7-7,TRBD1,TRBJ2-7